This T cell receptor beta chain was sequenced during a study of cytomegalovirus exposure and HLA in healthy donors. Between the trimmed V and J ends, which lost 1 base and 5 bases, there was a span of 3 bases. Germline lookup yields CDR1 LGHNT and CDR2 FRNRAP. CDR3 length: 11 amino acids. PCR primers comprised 60 Vbeta and 13 Jbeta primers. The data were produced by immunoSEQ multiplex PCR, yet TCRdb's version contains in-frame clones alone and is incomplete. The sample yields about 300,000 clones, 86% seen once. The source material was PBMCs. The receptor was isolated from a man aged 35-49 years in good health and CMV-seropositive. This sequence joins TRBV12-5 and TRBJ2-7; D is ambiguous. The CDR3 DNA is TGTGCTAGTGGTTTGGGGCACGAGCAGTACTTC. Amino acid sequence: CASGLGHEQYF.